In its sample, the clone carrying this T cell receptor beta chain was seen a few times. Its antigen is undetermined. This sample is part of a study of CD8 T cells in ankylosing spondylitis. Study-wide results and limits: Disease-linked clones were CD8+ and relatively rare in peripheral blood. A TCR beta motif of under ten highly homologous variants seemed to mark ankylosing spondylitis blood. Researchers reportedly found disease-linked clones significantly enriched in matched ankylosing spondylitis synovial fluid.

By quantitative 5'-RACE with molecular barcodes, the TCR beta libraries were made. A single record per CDR3 protein comes from TCRdb applying MiXCR to the 5' RACE reads. Among around 890,000 distinct CDR3 sequences listed, 12% were seen once. The germline CDR1 and CDR2 sequences are SQVTM and ANQGSEA. Deletions cut 4 bases from V and 3 bases from J, with 10 bases between. The CDR3 runs 12 residues. Material: blood, either unsorted or a sorted T cell fraction (not recorded which). The chain links TRBV29-1 to TRBJ2-7; D uncertain. This receptor was taken from a male donor with ankylosing spondylitis. CDR3 region: CSVGNAIYEQYF. The CDR3 nucleotides read TGCAGCGTTGGAAACGCAATCTACGAGCAGTACTTC.